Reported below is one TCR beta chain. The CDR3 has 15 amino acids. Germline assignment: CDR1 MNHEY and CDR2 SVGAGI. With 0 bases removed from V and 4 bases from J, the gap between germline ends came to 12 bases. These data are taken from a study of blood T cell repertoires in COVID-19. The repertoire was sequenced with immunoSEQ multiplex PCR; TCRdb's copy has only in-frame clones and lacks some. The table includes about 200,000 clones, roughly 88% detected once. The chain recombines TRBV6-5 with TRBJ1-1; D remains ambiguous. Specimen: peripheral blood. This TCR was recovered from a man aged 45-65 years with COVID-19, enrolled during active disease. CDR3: CASSYSANLGTEAFF. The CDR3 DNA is TGTGCCAGCAGTTACTCCGCCAACCTAGGCACTGAAGCTTTCTTT.